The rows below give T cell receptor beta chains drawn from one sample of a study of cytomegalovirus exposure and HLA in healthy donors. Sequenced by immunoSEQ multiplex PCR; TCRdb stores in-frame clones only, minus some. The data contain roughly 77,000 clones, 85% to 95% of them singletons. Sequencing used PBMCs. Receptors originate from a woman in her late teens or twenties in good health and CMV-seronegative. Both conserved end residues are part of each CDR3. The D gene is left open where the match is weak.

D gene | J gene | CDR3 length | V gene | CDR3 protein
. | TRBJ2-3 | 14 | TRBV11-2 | CASSPQTYTDTQYF
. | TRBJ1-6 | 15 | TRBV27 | CASSSREGVNSPLHF
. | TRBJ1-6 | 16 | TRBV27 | CASSLRPPGINSPLHF
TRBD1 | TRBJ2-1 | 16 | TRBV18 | CASSLQGARGHNEQFF
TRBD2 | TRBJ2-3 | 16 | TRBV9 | CASSVGAGGPPDTQYF
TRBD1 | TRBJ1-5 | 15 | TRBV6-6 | CASSQGTGHNQPQHF
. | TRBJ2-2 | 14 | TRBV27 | CASSFGGLTGELFF
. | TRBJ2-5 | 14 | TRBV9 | CASSVASRQETQYF
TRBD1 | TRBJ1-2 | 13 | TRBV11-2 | CASSPQGKGGYTF
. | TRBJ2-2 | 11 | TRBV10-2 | CASTPSGELFF
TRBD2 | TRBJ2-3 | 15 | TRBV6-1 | CASRFGLAGGDTQYF
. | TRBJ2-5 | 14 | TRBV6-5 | CASSHDRTIRTQYF
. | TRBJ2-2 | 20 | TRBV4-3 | CASSPIFSPATGPNTGELFF
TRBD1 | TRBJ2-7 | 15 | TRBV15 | CATSRGTGGSYEQYF
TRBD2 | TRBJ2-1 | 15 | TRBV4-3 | CASSQELASYNEQFF
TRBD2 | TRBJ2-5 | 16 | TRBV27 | CASSPLAGGRRGTQYF
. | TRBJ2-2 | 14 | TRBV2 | CASKAITLSGELFF
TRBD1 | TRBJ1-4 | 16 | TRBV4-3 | CASSQDGTGGRRKQFF